Following are 3 T cell receptor beta chains from one sample sequenced in a study of CD8 T cells in Susac syndrome. A quantity of roughly 0.5 to 1 ug RNA underwent reverse transcription using random hexamers. TCRdb reprocessed the immunoSEQ multiplex PCR reads with MiXCR, giving one entry per CDR3 protein. Here the sample spans 140,000 or so distinct CDR3 sequences, approximately 93% being singletons. Material for sequencing was CD4+ T cells from PBMCs. Receptors originate from a human donor in good health.

The rearrangement uses TRBV2 and TRBJ2-7; D gene uncertain. CDR3 length: 13 residues. The V end was cut by 5 bases, the J end by 3 bases, with 11 bases between. CDR1 and CDR2 (germline): SNHLY, FYNNEI. CDR3 amino acids: CASSLTLDYEQYF. The CDR3, as DNA: TGTGCCAGCAGTCTCACCTTAGACTACGAGCAGTACTTC.

This chain links TRBV12-3 or TRBV12-4 with TRBJ2-1; 8 bases line up with TRBD2. V trimming: 3 bases; J trimming: 13 bases; junction bases outside the gene matches: 8. The CDR3 extends over 13 amino acids. CDR3: CASSFAGGGHQFF. The DNA for the CDR3 is TGTGCCAGCAGTTTTGCGGGAGGTGGTCACCAGTTCTTC.

The rearrangement links TRBV18 to TRBJ2-5; no firm D call. The CDR3 is 11 amino acids. Trimming cost V 6 bases and J 3 bases, with 5 bases left between them. Germline V CDR1 and CDR2: KGHSH, LQKENI. CDR3 sequence: CASSPEETQYF. The CDR3 nucleotides are TGTGCCAGCTCTCCCGAAGAGACCCAGTACTTC.